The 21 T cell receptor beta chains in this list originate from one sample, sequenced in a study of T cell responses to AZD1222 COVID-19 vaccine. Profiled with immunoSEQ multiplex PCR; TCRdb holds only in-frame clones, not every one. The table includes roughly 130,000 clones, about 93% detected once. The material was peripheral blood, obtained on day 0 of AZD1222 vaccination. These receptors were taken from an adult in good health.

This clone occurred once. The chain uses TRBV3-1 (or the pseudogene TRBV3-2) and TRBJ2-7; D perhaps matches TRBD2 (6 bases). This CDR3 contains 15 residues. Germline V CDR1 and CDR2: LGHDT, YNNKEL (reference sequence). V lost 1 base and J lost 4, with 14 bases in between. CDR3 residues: CASSQGDGSVYEQYF. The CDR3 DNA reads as TGTGCCAGCAGCCAAGGCGACGGGAGTGTTTACGAGCAGTACTTC.

This CDR3 reads CASSFSGRRWETQYF. CDR3 nucleotides: TGTGCCAGCAGTTTTAGCGGGAGACGTTGGGAGACCCAGTACTTC. V and J are TRBV28 and TRBJ2-5, with 9 bases lining up with TRBD2. Germline loops: CDR1 MDHEN, CDR2 SYDVKM. The CDR3 totals 15 residues. With 3 bases clipped from V and 5 bases from J, the junction kept 7 bases outside the gene matches. The entire variable domain, with the rest obtained from reference TRBV28 and TRBJ2-5, is as follows: DVKVTQSSRYLVKRTGEKVFLECVQDMDHENMFWYRQDPGLGLRLIYFSYDVKMKEKGDIPEGYSVSREKKERFSLILESASTNQTSMYLCASSFSGRRWETQYFGPGTRLLVL.

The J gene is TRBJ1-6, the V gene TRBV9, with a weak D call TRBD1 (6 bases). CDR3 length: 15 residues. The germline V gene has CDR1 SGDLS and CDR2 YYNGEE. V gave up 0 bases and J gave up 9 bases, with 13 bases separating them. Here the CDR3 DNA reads TGTGCCAGCAGCGTAGCTACGGGACAAGGTTCACCCCTCCACTTT. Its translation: CASSVATGQGSPLHF.

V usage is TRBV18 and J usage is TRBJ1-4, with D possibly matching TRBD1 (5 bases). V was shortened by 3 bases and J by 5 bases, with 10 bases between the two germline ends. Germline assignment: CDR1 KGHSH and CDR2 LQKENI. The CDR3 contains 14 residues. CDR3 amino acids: CASSPQGRNEKLFF. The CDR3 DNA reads TGTGCCAGCTCACCCCAGGGACGAAATGAAAAACTGTTTTTT.

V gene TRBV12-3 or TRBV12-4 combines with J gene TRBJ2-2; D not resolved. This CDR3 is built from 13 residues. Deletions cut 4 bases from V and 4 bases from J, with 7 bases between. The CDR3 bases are TGTGCCAGCAGTTATAGATTCACCGGGGAGCTGTTTTTT. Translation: CASSYRFTGELFF.

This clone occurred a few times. The CDR3 reads CASSIVAGGSETQYF. DNA for the CDR3: TGTGCCAGTAGTATAGTAGCGGGAGGGTCAGAGACCCAGTACTTC. The chain couples TRBV19 to TRBJ2-5; 11 nucleotides line up with TRBD2. The CDR3 has 15 amino acids. Germline CDR1 and CDR2: LNHDA and SQIVND (reference sequence). The trim removed 1 base at V and 4 bases at J, leaving 2 bases unmatched.

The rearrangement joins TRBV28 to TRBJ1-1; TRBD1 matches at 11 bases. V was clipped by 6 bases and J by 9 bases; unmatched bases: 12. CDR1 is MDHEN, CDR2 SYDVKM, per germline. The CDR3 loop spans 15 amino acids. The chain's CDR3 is CASRFPGQGAAKAFF. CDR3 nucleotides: TGTGCCAGCAGGTTCCCTGGACAGGGGGCTGCTAAAGCTTTCTTT.

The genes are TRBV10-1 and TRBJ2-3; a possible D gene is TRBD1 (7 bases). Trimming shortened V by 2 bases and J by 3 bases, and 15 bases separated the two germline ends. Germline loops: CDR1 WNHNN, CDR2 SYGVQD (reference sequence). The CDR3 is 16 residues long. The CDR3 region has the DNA TGCGCCAGCAGTGAGAAGAGGCAGGGGGGAACAGATACGCAGTATTTT. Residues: CASSEKRQGGTDTQYF.

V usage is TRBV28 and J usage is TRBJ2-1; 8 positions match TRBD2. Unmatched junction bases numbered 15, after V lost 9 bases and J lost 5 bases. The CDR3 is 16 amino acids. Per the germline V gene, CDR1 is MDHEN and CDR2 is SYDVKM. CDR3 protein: CASLDKGSGRHNEQFF. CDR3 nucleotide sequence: TGTGCCAGTTTAGATAAAGGAAGCGGGAGACACAATGAGCAGTTCTTC. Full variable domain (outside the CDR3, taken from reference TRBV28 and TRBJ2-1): DVKVTQSSRYLVKRTGEKVFLECVQDMDHENMFWYRQDPGLGLRLIYFSYDVKMKEKGDIPEGYSVSREKKERFSLILESASTNQTSMYLCASLDKGSGRHNEQFFGPGTRLTVL.

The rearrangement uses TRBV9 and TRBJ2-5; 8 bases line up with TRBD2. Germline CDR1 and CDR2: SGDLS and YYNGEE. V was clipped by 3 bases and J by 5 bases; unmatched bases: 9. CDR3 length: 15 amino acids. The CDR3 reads CASSGSGAIGETQYF. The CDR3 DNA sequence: TGTGCCAGCAGCGGTAGCGGGGCGATCGGGGAGACCCAGTACTTC.

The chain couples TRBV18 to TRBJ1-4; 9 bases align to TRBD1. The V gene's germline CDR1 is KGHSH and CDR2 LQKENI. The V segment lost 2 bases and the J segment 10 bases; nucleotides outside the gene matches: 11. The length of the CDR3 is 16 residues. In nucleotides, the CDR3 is TGTGCCAGCTCACCAGCCCGGGGACAGGGTACGGTAAAACTGTTTTTT. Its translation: CASSPARGQGTVKLFF.

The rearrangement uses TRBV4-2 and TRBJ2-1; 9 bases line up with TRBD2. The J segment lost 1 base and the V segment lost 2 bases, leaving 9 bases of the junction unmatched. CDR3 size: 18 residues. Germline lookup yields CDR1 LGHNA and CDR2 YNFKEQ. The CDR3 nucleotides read TGTGCCAGCAGCCAACGGGGCGCGGGAGGGTTTTCCTACAATGAGCAGTTCTTC. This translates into CASSQRGAGGFSYNEQFF.

In DNA, the CDR3 is TGCGCCAGCACCGGACAGGGCAACTATGGCTACACCTTC. The encoded protein is CASTGQGNYGYTF. This chain connects TRBV5-1 to TRBJ1-2; TRBD1 agrees at 8 bases. CDR1 SGHRS and CDR2 YFSETQ come from the germline V gene. This CDR3 has 13 residues. V trimming: 6 bases; J trimming: 2 bases; junction bases outside the gene matches: 3.

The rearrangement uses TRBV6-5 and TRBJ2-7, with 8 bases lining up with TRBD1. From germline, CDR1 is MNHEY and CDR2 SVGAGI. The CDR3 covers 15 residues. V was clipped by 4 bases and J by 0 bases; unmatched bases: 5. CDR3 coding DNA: TGTGCCAGCAGTTCAGACAGGGGAAGCTCCTACGAGCAGTACTTC. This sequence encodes CASSSDRGSSYEQYF.

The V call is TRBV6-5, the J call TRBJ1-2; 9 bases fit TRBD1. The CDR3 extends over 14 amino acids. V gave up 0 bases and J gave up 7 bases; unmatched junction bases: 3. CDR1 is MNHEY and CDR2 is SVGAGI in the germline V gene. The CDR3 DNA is TGTGCCAGCAGTTACTCGGACAGGGGTGGTGGCTACACCTTC. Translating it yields CASSYSDRGGGYTF.

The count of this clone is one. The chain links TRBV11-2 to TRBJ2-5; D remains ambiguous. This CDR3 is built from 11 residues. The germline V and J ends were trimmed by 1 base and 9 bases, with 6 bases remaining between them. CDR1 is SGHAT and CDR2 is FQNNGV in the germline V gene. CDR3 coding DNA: TGTGCCAGCAGCTTAGGCGGAGCCCAGTACTTC. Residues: CASSLGGAQYF.

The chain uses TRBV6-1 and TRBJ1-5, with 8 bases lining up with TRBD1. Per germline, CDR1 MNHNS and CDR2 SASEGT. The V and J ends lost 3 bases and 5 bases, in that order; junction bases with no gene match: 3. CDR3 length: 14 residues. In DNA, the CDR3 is TGTGCCAGCAGTGATGACAGGGGTGATCAGCCCCAGCATTTT. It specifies CASSDDRGDQPQHF.

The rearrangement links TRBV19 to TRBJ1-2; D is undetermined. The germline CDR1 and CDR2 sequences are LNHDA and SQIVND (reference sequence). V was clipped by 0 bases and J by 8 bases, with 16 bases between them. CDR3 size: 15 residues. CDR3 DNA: TGTGCCAGTAGTATAGAACATCTGATGAGGGAGGGCTACACCTTC. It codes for CASSIEHLMREGYTF.

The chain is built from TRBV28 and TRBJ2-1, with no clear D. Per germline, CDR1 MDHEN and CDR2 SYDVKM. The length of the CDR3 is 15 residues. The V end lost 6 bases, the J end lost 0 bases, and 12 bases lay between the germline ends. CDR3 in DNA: TGTGCCAGCAGGACGGAGTGGCCCTCCTACAATGAGCAGTTCTTC. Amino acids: CASRTEWPSYNEQFF.

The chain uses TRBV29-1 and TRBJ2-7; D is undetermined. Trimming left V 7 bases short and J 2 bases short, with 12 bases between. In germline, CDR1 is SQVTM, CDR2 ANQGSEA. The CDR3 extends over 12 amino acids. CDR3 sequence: CSAEVDPYEQYF. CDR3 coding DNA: TGCAGCGCCGAGGTCGACCCCTACGAGCAGTACTTC.

In DNA, the CDR3 is TGTGCCAGCAGCTTGGGACAGGGCGGGTGGGAAAAACTGTTTTTT. As protein: CASSLGQGGWEKLFF. The V call is TRBV11-2, the J call TRBJ1-4; 9 nucleotides align to TRBD1. The CDR3 runs to 15 residues. Germline-derived CDR1 and CDR2 are SGHAT and FQNNGV. V shed 3 bases and J 8 bases; nucleotides not matched to a gene: 7.